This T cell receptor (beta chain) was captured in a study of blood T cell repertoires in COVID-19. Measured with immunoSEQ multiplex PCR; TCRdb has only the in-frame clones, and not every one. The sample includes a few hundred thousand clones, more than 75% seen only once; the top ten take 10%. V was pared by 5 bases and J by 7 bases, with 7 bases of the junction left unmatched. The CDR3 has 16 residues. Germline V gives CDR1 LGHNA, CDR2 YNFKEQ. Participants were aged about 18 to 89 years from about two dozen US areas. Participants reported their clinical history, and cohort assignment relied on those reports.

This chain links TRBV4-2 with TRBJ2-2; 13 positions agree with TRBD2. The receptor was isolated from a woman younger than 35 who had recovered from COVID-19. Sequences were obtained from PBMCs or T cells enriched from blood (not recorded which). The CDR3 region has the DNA TGTGCCAGCAGCAAGGGACTAGCGGGAAGCGACGGGGAGCTGTTTTTT. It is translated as CASSKGLAGSDGELFF.